Presented here are 15 T cell receptor beta chains from one specimen sequenced in a study of cytomegalovirus exposure and HLA in healthy donors (dated by TCRdb to about 2017). The library was prepared using the immunoSEQ multiplex PCR assay. For the multiplex PCR, a mixture combining 60 forward primers for TCR Vbeta segments and 13 reverse primers for TCR Jbeta segments was used. TCRdb took over this immuneACCESS table, retaining in-frame rearrangements with V and J assigned. Such tables are incomplete; in checked studies, under half of the missing clones stem from an unresolved V gene, and the remainder is unexplained. Counted in this sample were more than 90,000 clones; roughly 68% of them appeared once. In total, the top ten clones hold approximately 9.4% of the sample. The sequencing sample was made of PBMCs. Receptors originate from a man aged 25-45 years in good health and CMV-seropositive.

V and J are TRBV7-2 and TRBJ2-7; possibly TRBD1 for D (6 bases). The CDR3 length is 16 residues. Germline V gene data show CDR1 as SGHTA and CDR2 as FQGNSA. V lost 0 bases and J lost 0, with 12 bases in between. CDR3 protein: CASSLAPPGHSYEQYF. Written as DNA, the CDR3 is TGTGCCAGCAGCTTAGCCCCCCCGGGACACTCCTACGAGCAGTACTTC.

The V gene is TRBV7-9, the J gene TRBJ2-7, with D possibly TRBD1 on 5 matching bases. The germline CDR1 and CDR2 sequences are SEHNR and FQNEAQ (reference sequence). This CDR3 region has 14 residues. V dropped 4 bases and J dropped 6 bases, with 16 bases sitting between them. This CDR3 is CASSWGPGDSEQYV. In nucleotides, the CDR3 is TGTGCCAGCAGCTGGGGCCCAGGAGACAGCGAGCAGTACGTC.

J is TRBJ2-1 and V is TRBV7-2, with D maybe TRBD1 (5 bases). Germline assignment: CDR1 SGHTA and CDR2 FQGNSA. V lost 1 base to trimming and J lost 5 bases, with 12 bases between them. The CDR3 is 15 residues long. In nucleotides, the CDR3 is TGTGCCAGCAGCTTAGGGGGCAGGGTAGACAATGAGCAGTTCTTC. Its protein is CASSLGGRVDNEQFF. Full variable domain (missing parts from reference TRBV7-2 and TRBJ2-1): GAGVSQSPSNKVTEKGKDVELRCDPISGHTALYWYRQSLGQGLEFLIYFQGNSAPDKSGLPSDRFSAERTGGSVSTLTIQRTQQEDSAVYLCASSLGGRVDNEQFFGPGTRLTVL.

The chain employs TRBV27 and TRBJ1-2; 7 positions match TRBD1. CDR1 and CDR2 (germline): MNHEY, SMNVEV (reference sequence). V shed 7 bases, J shed 2 bases, and the junction held 10 bases outside the gene matches. The CDR3 has 15 residues. CDR3 amino acids: CASNSFRGPNYGYTF. The CDR3 DNA sequence: TGTGCCAGCAATTCATTTAGGGGGCCGAACTATGGCTACACCTTC.

This clone was seen more than once but under ten times. The rearrangement links TRBV19 to TRBJ1-1, with 8 bases identical to TRBD1. Germline V gene lookup returns CDR1 LNHDA and CDR2 SQIVND (reference sequence). The length of the CDR3 is 16 residues. V was pared by 7 bases and J by 4 bases, with 14 bases of the junction left unmatched. Here the CDR3 DNA reads TGTGCCAGTACCCCGGGCAGACAGGGGACAGGCACTGAAGCTTTCTTT. Protein product: CASTPGRQGTGTEAFF.

V is TRBV7-8 and J is TRBJ2-5; D remains ambiguous. V lost 0 bases to trimming and J lost 5 bases, with 10 bases between them. The length of the CDR3 is 14 residues. CDR1 SGHVS and CDR2 FQNEAQ come from the germline V gene. This CDR3 reads CASSLAPRMETQYF. The CDR3 DNA is TGTGCCAGCAGCTTAGCCCCTAGGATGGAGACCCAGTACTTC.

This clone was seen a few times. The chain combines TRBV7-3 with TRBJ2-1; TRBD2 matches at 8 bases. The germline CDR1 and CDR2 sequences are SGHTA and FQGTGA. Trimming removed 2 bases from V and 0 bases from J; junction bases left unmatched: 3. The CDR3 consists of 16 residues. CDR3 loop: CASSLLAGISYNEQFF. For the CDR3, the DNA is TGTGCCAGCAGCTTACTAGCGGGTATCTCCTACAATGAGCAGTTCTTC.

This clone appeared once. The chain uses TRBV6-1 and TRBJ2-1; D is undetermined. The CDR3 runs to 13 residues. Germline loops: CDR1 MNHNS, CDR2 SASEGT. V was cut by 8 bases and J by 6 bases, with 14 bases left in between. The CDR3 is CASSVQEANEQFF. The CDR3 DNA reads as TGTGCCAGCTCAGTGCAAGAGGCCAATGAGCAGTTCTTC.

As for this clone: One end of the junction does not line up with germline, which may come from a read error. J is TRBJ1-2 and V is TRBV7-9; 11 nucleotides agree with TRBD1. The CDR3 contains 15 residues. The germline gives CDR1 SEHNR, CDR2 FQNEAQ (reference sequence). The CDR3, as DNA: TGTTCCAGCAGCTCTGGACAGGGGGCTCGGTATGGCTACACCTTC. This encodes CSSSSGQGARYGYTF. Full variable domain (missing parts from reference TRBV7-9 and TRBJ1-2): DTGVSQNPRHKITKRGQNVTFRCDPISEHNRLYWYRQTLGQGPEFLTYFQNEAQLEKSRLLSDRFSAERPKGSFSTLEIQRTEQGDSAMYLCSSSSGQGARYGYTFGSGTRLTVV.

The chain couples TRBV7-3 to TRBJ2-2; tentative D call: TRBD1 (6 bases). CDR1 and CDR2 (germline): SGHTA, FQGTGA. Trimming removed 5 bases at V and 0 bases at J, with 10 bases between. The CDR3 spans 15 residues. Here the CDR3 DNA reads TGTGCCAGCAGCCCAGGGGAAACGAACACCGGGGAGCTGTTTTTT. Its translation: CASSPGETNTGELFF. Full variable domain (outside the CDR3, taken from reference TRBV7-3 and TRBJ2-2): GAGVSQTPSNKVTEKGKYVELRCDPISGHTALYWYRQSLGQGPEFLIYFQGTGAADDSGLPNDRFFAVRPEGSVSTLKIQRTERGDSAVYLCASSPGETNTGELFFGEGSRLTVL.

The chain joins TRBV5-1 to TRBJ2-1; 10 bases match TRBD1. The CDR3 consists of 12 residues. The germline V gene encodes CDR1 SGHRS and CDR2 YFSETQ. J gave up 16 bases and V 3 bases, and 7 bases lay outside the gene matches. The CDR3 reads CASSSDRDRGFF. The CDR3, as DNA: TGCGCCAGCAGCTCAGACCGGGACAGGGGTTTCTTC.

The gene calls are TRBV30 and TRBJ2-5; tentatively, D is TRBD1 (6 bases). The J call is in doubt because the DNA end fits TRBJ2-7 better. Germline assignment: CDR1 GTSNPN and CDR2 SVGIG (reference sequence). The CDR3 is made up of 13 amino acids. The CDR3 DNA sequence: TGTGCCTGGAGTTCCTCAGGGGCCTACGAGCAGTACTTC. This gives the protein CAWSSSGAYEQYF.

The V and J genes are TRBV30 and TRBJ2-3; TRBD1 agrees at 9 bases. Per germline, CDR1 GTSNPN and CDR2 SVGIG (reference sequence). This CDR3 has 14 residues. Trimming took 7 bases from V and 5 from J; bases not matched to a gene: 10. CDR3 residues: CASTQGASKDTQYF. The CDR3, as DNA: TGTGCCTCAACACAGGGGGCGTCGAAAGATACGCAGTATTTT.

This chain joins TRBV27 and TRBJ2-1, with TRBD1 matching 9 bases. Looked up from germline, CDR1 is MNHEY and CDR2 is SMNVEV (reference sequence). The CDR3 is 19 amino acids. The junction had 22 bases not matched to a gene; V was cut back by 8 bases and J by 5 bases. DNA of the CDR3: TGTGCCAGCTCCACGGGACAGGGCCTCATTATCCTTGGTAACAATGAGCAGTTCTTC. Translation: CASSTGQGLIILGNNEQFF.

V gene TRBV2 combines with J gene TRBJ1-5; tentatively, D is TRBD1 (6 bases). V lost 7 bases and J 5 bases, leaving 12 bases between the germline ends. The germline CDR1 and CDR2 sequences are SNHLY and FYNNEI. CDR3 length: 13 residues. For the CDR3, the DNA is TGTGCCAGCAACAGGGAATTAGATCAGCCCCAGCATTTT. It codes for CASNRELDQPQHF.